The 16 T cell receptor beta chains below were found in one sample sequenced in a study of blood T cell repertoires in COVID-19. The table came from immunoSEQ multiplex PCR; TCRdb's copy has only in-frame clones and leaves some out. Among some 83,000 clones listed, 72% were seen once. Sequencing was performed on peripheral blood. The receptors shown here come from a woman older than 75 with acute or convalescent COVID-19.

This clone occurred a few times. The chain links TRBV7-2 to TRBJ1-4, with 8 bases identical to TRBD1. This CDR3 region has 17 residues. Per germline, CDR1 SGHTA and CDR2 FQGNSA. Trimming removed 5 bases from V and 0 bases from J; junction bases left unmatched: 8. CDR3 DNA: TGTGCCAGCAGCCCAGGTCGGGACAGGACAACTAATGAAAAACTGTTTTTT. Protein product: CASSPGRDRTTNEKLFF. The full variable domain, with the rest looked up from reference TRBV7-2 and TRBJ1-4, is GAGVSQSPSNKVTEKGKDVELRCDPISGHTALYWYRQSLGQGLEFLIYFQGNSAPDKSGLPSDRFSAERTGGSVSTLTIQRTQQEDSAVYLCASSPGRDRTTNEKLFFGSGTQLSVL.

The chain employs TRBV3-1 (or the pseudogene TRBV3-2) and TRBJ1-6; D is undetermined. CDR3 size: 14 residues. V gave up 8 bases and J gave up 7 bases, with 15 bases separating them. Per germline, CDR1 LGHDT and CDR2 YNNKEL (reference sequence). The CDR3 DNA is TGTGCCAGCGGAGGACCCCCTAGAAATTCACCCCTCCACTTT. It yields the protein CASGGPPRNSPLHF.

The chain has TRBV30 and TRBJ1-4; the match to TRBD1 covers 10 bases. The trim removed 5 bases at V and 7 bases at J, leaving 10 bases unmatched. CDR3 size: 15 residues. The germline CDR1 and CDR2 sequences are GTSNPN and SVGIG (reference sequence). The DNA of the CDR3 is TGTGCCTGGGATCCGGGACAGGGGCGAAGTGAAAAACTGTTTTTT. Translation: CAWDPGQGRSEKLFF.

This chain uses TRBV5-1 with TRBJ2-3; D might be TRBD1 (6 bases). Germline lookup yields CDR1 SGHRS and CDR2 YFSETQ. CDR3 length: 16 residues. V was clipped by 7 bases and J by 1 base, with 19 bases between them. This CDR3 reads CASALSRGFGTDTQYF. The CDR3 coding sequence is TGCGCCAGCGCCCTGTCGAGGGGGTTCGGCACAGATACGCAGTATTTT.

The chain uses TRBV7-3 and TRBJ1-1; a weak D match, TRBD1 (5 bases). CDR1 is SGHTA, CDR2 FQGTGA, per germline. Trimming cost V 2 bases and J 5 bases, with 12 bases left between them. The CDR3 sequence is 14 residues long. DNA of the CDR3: TGTGCCAGCAGCTTATACCAGGGAGGAACTGAAGCTTTCTTT. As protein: CASSLYQGGTEAFF.

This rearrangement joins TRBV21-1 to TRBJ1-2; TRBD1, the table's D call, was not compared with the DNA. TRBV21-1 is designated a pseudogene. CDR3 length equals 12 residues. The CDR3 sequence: CGGQGLNYGYTF. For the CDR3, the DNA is TGTGGGGGACAGGGGCTTAACTATGGCTACACCTTC.

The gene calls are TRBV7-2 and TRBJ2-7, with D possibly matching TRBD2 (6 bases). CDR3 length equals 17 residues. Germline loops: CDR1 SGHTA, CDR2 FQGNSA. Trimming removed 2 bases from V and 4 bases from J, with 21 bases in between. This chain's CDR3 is CASSLSVTRGNGYEQYF. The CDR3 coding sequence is TGTGCCAGCAGCTTAAGTGTTACGCGGGGAAATGGGTACGAGCAGTACTTC.

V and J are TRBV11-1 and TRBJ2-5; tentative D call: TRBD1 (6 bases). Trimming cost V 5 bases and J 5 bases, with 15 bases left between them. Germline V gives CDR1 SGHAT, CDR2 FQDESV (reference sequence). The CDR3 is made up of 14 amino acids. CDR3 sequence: CASSPQGRRETQYF. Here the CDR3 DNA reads TGTGCCAGCAGCCCACAGGGCAGACGGGAGACCCAGTACTTC.

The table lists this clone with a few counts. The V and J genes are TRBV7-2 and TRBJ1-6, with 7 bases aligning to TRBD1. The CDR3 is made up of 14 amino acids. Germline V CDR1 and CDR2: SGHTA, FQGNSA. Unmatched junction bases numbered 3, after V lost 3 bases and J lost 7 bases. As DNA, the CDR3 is TGTGCCAGCAGCTTCAAGGGACAGAATTCACCCCTCCACTTT. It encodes CASSFKGQNSPLHF.

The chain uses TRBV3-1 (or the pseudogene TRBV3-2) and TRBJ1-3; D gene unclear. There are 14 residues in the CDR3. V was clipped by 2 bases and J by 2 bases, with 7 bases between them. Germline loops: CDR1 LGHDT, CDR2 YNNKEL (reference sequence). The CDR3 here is CASSQRDAGNTIYF. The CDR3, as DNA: TGTGCCAGCAGCCAAAGAGATGCTGGAAACACCATATATTTT.

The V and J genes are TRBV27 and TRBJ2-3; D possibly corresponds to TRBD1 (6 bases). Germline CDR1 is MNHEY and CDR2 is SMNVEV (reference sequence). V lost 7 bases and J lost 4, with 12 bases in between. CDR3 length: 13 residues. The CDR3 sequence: CASKSTGSDTQYF. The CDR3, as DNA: TGTGCCAGCAAGTCAACAGGGTCAGATACGCAGTATTTT.

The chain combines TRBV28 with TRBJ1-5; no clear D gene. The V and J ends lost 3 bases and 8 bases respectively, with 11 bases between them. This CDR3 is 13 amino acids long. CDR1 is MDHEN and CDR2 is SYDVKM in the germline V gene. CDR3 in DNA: TGTGCCAGCAGTTTGTCCCCCGTAAAGCCCCAGCATTTT. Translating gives CASSLSPVKPQHF.

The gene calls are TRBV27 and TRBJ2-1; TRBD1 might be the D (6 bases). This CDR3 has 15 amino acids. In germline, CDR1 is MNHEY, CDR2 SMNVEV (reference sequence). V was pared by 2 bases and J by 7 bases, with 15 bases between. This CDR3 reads CASSLDRPVGNEQFF. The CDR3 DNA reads TGTGCCAGCAGTTTAGACAGGCCAGTTGGAAATGAGCAGTTCTTC.

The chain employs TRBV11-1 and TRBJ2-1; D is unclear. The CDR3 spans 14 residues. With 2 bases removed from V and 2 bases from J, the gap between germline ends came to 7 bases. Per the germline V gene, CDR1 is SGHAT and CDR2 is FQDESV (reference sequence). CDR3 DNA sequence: TGTGCCAGCAGCTTATACACAACCTACAATGAGCAGTTCTTC. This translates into CASSLYTTYNEQFF.

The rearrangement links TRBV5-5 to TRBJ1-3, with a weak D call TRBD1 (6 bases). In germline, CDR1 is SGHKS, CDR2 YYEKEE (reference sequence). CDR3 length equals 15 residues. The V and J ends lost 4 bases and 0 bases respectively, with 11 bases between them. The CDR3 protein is CASSPRQDSGNTIYF. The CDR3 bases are TGTGCCAGCAGCCCCAGACAGGACTCTGGAAACACCATATATTTT.

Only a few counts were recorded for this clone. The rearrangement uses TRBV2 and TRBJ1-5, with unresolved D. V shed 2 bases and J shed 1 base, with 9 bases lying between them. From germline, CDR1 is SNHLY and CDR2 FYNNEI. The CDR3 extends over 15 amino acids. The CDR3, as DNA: TGTGCCAGCAGTGAAAGCTTATCAAGCAATCAGCCCCAGCATTTT. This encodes CASSESLSSNQPQHF.